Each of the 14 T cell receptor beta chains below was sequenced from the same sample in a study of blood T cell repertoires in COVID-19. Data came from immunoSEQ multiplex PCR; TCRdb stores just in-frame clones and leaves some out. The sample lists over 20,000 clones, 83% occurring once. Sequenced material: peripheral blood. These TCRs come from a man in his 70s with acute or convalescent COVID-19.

CDR3 sequence: CASSMGLNTDTQYF. As DNA, the CDR3 is TGTGCCAGTAGTATGGGACTCAACACAGATACGCAGTATTTT. The V and J genes are TRBV19 and TRBJ2-3; D is perhaps TRBD2 (6 bases). Germline values: CDR1 LNHDA, CDR2 SQIVND (reference sequence). The CDR3 is 14 residues long. Trimming left V 3 bases short and J 2 bases short, with 9 bases between.

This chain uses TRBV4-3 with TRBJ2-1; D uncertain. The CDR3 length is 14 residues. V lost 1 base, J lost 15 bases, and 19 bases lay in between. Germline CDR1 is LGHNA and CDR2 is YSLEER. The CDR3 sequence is CASSQGSYSSLLFF. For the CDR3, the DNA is TGCGCCAGCAGCCAAGGTTCGTACAGCTCCCTGCTGTTCTTC.

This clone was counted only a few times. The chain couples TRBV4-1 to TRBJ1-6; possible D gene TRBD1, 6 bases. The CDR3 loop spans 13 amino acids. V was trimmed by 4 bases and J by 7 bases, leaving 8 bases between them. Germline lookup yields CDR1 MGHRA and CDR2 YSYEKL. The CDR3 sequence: CASSPGGNSPLHF. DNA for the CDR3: TGCGCCAGCAGCCCGGGGGGCAATTCACCCCTCCACTTT.

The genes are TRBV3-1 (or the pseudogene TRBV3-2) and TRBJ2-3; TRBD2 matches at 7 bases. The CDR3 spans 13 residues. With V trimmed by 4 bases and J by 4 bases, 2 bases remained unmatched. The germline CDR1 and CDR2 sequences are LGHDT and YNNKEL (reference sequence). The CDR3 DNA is TGTGCCAGCAGCCGCCTAGCGGCAGATACGCAGTATTTT. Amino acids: CASSRLAADTQYF.

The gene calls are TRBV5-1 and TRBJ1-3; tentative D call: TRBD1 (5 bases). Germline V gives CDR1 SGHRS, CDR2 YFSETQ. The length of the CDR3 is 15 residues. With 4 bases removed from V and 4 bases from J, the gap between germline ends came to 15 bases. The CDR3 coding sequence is TGCGCCAGCAGCCCGGCGGCGGGGACGGGAAACACCATATATTTT. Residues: CASSPAAGTGNTIYF.

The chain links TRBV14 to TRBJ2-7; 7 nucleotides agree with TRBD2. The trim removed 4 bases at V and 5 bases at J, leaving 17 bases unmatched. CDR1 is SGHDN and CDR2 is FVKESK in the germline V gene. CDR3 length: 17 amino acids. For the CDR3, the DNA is TGTGCCAGCAGCCCCTTGGGGCGAGGGGAGGGTTCCGACGAGCAGTACTTC. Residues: CASSPLGRGEGSDEQYF.

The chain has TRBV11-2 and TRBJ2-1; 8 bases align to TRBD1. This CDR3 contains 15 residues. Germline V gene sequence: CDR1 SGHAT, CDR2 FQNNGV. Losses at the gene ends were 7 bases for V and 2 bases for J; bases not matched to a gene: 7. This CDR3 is CASTPTGGPYNEQFF. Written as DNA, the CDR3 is TGTGCCAGCACTCCTACAGGGGGGCCCTACAATGAGCAGTTCTTC.

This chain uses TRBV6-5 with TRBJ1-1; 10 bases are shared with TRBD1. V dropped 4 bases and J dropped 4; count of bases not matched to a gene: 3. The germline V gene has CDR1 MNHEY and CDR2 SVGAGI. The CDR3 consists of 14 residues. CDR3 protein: CASSLRTGGTEAFF. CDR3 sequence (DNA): TGTGCCAGCAGTTTAAGGACAGGGGGCACTGAAGCTTTCTTT.

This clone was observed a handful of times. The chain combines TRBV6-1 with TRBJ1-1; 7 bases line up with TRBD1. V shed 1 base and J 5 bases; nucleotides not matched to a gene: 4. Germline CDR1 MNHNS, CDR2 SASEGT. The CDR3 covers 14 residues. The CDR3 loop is CASSEDRGRTEAFF. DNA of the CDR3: TGTGCCAGCAGTGAAGACAGGGGAAGGACTGAAGCTTTCTTT.

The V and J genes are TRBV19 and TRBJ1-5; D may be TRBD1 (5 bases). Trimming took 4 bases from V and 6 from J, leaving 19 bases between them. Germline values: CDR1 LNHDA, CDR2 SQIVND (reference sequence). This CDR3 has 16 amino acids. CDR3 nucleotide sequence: TGTGCCAGTAGTACGACCGGGACCCCGGGGGGTCAGCCCCAGCATTTT. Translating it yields CASSTTGTPGGQPQHF.

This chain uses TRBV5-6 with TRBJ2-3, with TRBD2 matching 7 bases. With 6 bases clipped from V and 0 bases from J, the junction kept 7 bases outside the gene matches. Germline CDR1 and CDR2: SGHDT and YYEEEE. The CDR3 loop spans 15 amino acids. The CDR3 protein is CASTNWGGSTDTQYF. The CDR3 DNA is TGTGCCAGCACTAACTGGGGGGGGAGCACAGATACGCAGTATTTT.

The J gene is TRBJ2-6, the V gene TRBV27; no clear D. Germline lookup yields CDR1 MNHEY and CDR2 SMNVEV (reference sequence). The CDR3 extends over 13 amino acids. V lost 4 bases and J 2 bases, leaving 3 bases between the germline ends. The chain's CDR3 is CASSSAGANVLTF. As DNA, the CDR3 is TGTGCCAGCAGTTCGGCTGGGGCCAACGTCCTGACTTTC.

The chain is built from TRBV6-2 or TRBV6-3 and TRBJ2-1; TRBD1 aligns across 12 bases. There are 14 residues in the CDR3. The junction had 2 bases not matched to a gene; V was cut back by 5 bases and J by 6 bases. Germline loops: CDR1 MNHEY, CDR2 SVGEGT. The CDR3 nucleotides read TGTGCCAGCAGTCGGGACAGGGGGCTCAATGAGCAGTTCTTC. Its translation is CASSRDRGLNEQFF.

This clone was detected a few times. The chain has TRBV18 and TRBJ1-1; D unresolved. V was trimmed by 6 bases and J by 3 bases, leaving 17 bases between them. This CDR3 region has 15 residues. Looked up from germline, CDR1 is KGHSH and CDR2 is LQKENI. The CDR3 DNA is TGTGCCAGCTCCCCATTGAGGAATGAAGACACTGAAGCTTTCTTT. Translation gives CASSPLRNEDTEAFF.